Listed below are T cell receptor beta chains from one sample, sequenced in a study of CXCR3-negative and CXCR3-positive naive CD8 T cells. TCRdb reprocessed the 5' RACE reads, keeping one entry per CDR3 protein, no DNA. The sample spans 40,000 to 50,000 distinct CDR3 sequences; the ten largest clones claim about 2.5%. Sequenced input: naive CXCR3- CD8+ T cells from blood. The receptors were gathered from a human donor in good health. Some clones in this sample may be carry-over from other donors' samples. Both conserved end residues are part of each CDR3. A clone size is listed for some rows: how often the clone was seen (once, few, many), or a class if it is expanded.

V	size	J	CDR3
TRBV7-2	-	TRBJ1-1	CASSWRSNTEAFF
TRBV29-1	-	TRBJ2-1	CSVVEDSYNEQFF
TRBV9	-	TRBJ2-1	CASSDLSYNEQFF
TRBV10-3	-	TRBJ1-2	CAAWTGGAKDGYTF
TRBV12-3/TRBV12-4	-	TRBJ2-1	CASGSPADPLKGSYNEQFF
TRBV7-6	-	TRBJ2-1	CASSLPGDEQFF
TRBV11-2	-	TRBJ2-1	CASSSGSSYNEQFF
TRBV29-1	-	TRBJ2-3	CSVGDGGADTQYF
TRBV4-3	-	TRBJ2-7	CASSQDSYRGLDEQYF
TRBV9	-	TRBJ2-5	CASSEGETQYF
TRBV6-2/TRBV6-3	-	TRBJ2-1	CASSATRLFDNEQFF
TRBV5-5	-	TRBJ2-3	CASSLYRYTDTQYF
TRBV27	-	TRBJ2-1	CASSFGLGEVSYNEQFF
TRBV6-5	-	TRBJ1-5	CASSYLYSNQPQHF
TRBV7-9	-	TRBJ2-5	CASGTGGETRYF
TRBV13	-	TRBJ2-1	CASSLGMTLGHDEQFF
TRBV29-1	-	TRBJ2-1	CSVLGLDRGDNEQFF
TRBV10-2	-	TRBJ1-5	CASSESSNQPQHF
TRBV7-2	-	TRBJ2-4	CASSLEPTGSSPKNIQYF
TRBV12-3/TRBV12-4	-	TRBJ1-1	CASSPDPGTGYSLNTEAFF
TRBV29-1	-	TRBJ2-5	CSLVRGETRYF
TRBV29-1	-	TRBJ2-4	CSVEVPGWENSIQYF
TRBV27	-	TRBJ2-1	CAISLGGLYNEQFF
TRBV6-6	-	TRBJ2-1	CASSQDRFAYEQFF
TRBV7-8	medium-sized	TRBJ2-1	CASSSNGDRVYNEQFF
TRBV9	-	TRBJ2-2	CASSLRETGELFF
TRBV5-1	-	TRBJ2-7	CASSLVYRESYEQYF
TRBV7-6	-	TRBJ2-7	CASSLADAYEQYF
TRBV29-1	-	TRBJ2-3	CSVEDPDRLTDTQYF
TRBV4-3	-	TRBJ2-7	CASSQDSPGSSYEQYF
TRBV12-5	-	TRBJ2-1	CASGPTPREQFF
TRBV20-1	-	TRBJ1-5	CSARDISGGANQPQHF
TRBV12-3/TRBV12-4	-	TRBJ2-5	CASSDGGETQYF
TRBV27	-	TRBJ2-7	CASSPPGGLLYEQYF
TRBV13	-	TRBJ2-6	CASVGQGDSGANVLTF